Shown below are 25 T cell receptor beta chains from a single sample sequenced in a study of T cell repertoires in cytomegalovirus infection. The antigens these receptors bind are not known. TCRdb itself ran the reads through MiXCR, one entry per CDR3 protein. This sample carries around 710,000 distinct CDR3 sequences, around 29% of them seen once, and the ten largest clones take 13%. Sequenced material: cultured CD8+ T cells from PBMCs, taken from culture after CMV antigen stimulation. These receptors were collected from a human donor in good health (CMV status not recorded). Some clones in this sample may be carry-over from other donors' samples.

In its sample, this clonotype was seen a few times. J is TRBJ2-1 and V is TRBV11-3; 7 bases align to TRBD2. The V gene's germline CDR1 is SGHNT and CDR2 YENEEA. V lost 0 bases, J lost 4 bases, and 3 bases stayed unmatched. The CDR3 length is 15 residues. The CDR3 spells CASSLELGGYNEQFF. DNA for the CDR3: TGTGCCAGCAGCTTAGAGCTCGGGGGGTACAATGAGCAGTTCTTC.

In this sample, this clonotype turned up a few times. The chain carries TRBV27 and TRBJ2-2; D gene ambiguous. Trimming left V 3 bases short and J 4 bases short, with 9 bases between. CDR3 length: 14 residues. Germline V gene lookup returns CDR1 MNHEY and CDR2 SMNVEV (reference sequence). The CDR3 DNA sequence: TGTGCCAGCAGTTTTGTTTGGAGCACCGGGGAGCTGTTTTTT. Translating it yields CASSFVWSTGELFF.

The sample holds a few counts of this clonotype. The chain is built from TRBV6-1 and TRBJ2-7, with D possibly matching TRBD1 (5 bases). The V end was cut by 6 bases, the J end by 2 bases, with 8 bases between. CDR1 is MNHNS and CDR2 is SASEGT in the germline V gene. The CDR3 totals 12 residues. CDR3 protein: CASRATAYEQYV. The DNA of the CDR3 is TGTGCCAGCAGGGCGACAGCCTACGAGCAGTACGTC.

The genes are TRBV11-2 and TRBJ2-5; D possibly corresponds to TRBD1 (5 bases). This CDR3 region has 14 residues. CDR1 SGHAT and CDR2 FQNNGV come from the germline V gene. V dropped 5 bases and J dropped 1 base, with 11 bases sitting between them. CDR3 sequence: CASSPGRTQETQYF. The CDR3 DNA is TGTGCCAGCAGCCCAGGGCGGACCCAAGAGACCCAGTACTTC.

Ten or more counts support this clonotype. The genes are TRBV7-2 and TRBJ2-6; 10 nucleotides line up with TRBD2. Germline-derived CDR1 and CDR2 are SGHTA and FQGNSA. Losses at the gene ends were 4 bases for V and 3 bases for J; bases not matched to a gene: 6. The CDR3 extends over 17 amino acids. CDR3: CASSSLAGGGGANVLTF. CDR3 bases: TGTGCCAGCAGCTCCTTAGCGGGGGGAGGTGGGGCCAACGTCCTGACTTTC.

This clonotype was recorded many times. The chain is built from TRBV7-9 and TRBJ2-1; 11 bases map to TRBD1. This CDR3 is 15 amino acids long. V was clipped by 2 bases and J by 10 bases; unmatched bases: 7. The germline gives CDR1 SEHNR, CDR2 FQNEAQ (reference sequence). The CDR3 loop reads CASSLRGQGVLEQFF. Written as DNA, the CDR3 is TGTGCCAGCAGCTTAAGGGGACAGGGGGTTCTCGAGCAGTTCTTC.

The CDR3 DNA sequence: TGTGCCAGCAGTTACGGGAAACGGTCCTACAATGAGCAGTTCTTC. It specifies CASSYGKRSYNEQFF. V gene TRBV6-5 combines with J gene TRBJ2-1; D not resolved. The V end lost 2 bases, the J end lost 1 base, and 9 bases lay between the germline ends. This CDR3 has 15 amino acids. Germline CDR1 MNHEY, CDR2 SVGAGI.

This clonotype was counted a few times. The J gene is TRBJ2-7, the V gene TRBV5-6; a weak D match, TRBD2 (6 bases). Trimming stripped 7 bases from V and 0 bases from J, with 17 bases between. Per germline, CDR1 SGHDT and CDR2 YYEEEE. CDR3 length equals 15 residues. CDR3 DNA sequence: TGTGCCAGCTCTGGGACCGGGACTGGCTCCTACGAGCAGTACTTC. The encoded protein is CASSGTGTGSYEQYF.

This clonotype was seen a handful of times. V and J are TRBV7-9 and TRBJ2-1, with TRBD1 as a possible D gene (7 bases). Trimming stripped 5 bases from V and 9 bases from J, with 14 bases between. Germline CDR1 is SEHNR and CDR2 is FQNEAQ (reference sequence). This CDR3 spans 13 amino acids. The CDR3 region has the DNA TGTGCCAGCAGCCCCGCAGGGGGAGGTGAGCAGTTCTTC. This sequence encodes CASSPAGGGEQFF. The whole variable domain, filled in from reference TRBV7-9 and TRBJ2-1, reads DTGVSQNPRHKITKRGQNVTFRCDPISEHNRLYWYRQTLGQGPEFLTYFQNEAQLEKSRLLSDRFSAERPKGSFSTLEIQRTEQGDSAMYLCASSPAGGGEQFFGPGTRLTVL.

There are a few counts of this clonotype. V usage is TRBV6-5 and J usage is TRBJ2-5, with TRBD2 matching 10 bases. Trimming at V came to 2 bases and at J to 0 bases, leaving 9 bases not matched to a gene. Germline values: CDR1 MNHEY, CDR2 SVGAGI. The length of the CDR3 is 18 residues. CDR3 in amino acids: CASSYLSGGTPYQETQYF. DNA of the CDR3: TGTGCCAGCAGTTACCTTAGCGGGGGGACTCCGTACCAAGAGACCCAGTACTTC.

This clonotype was seen only a few times. The chain couples TRBV19 to TRBJ2-7, with 12 positions matching TRBD1. The CDR3 length is 15 residues. The junction had 5 bases not matched to a gene; V was cut back by 5 bases and J by 3 bases. The germline CDR1 and CDR2 sequences are LNHDA and SQIVND (reference sequence). The CDR3 loop is CASSAGQGAIYEQYF. DNA for the CDR3: TGTGCCAGTAGTGCGGGACAGGGGGCCATCTACGAGCAGTACTTC.

The J gene is TRBJ2-7, the V gene TRBV10-3; 9 bases align to TRBD1. This CDR3 region has 14 residues. The V gene's germline CDR1 is ENHRY and CDR2 SYGVKD. V lost 0 bases, J lost 3 bases, and 0 bases stayed unmatched. CDR3 in DNA: TGTGCCATCAGTGAGTCGACAGGGGGCTACGAGCAGTACTTC. This sequence encodes CAISESTGGYEQYF.

This clonotype was counted only a few times. The chain is built from TRBV27 and TRBJ1-4, with 10 positions matching TRBD1. Losses at the gene ends were 8 bases for V and 7 bases for J; bases not matched to a gene: 4. The CDR3 covers 13 residues. Germline values: CDR1 MNHEY, CDR2 SMNVEV (reference sequence). The CDR3 DNA sequence: TGTGCCAGCCAAGGGACAGGGGTTGAAAAACTGTTTTTT. It yields the protein CASQGTGVEKLFF.

The V and J genes are TRBV6-2 or TRBV6-3 and TRBJ1-4; no firm D call. CDR1 MNHEY and CDR2 SVGEGT come from the germline V gene. Between the trimmed V and J ends, which lost 2 bases and 6 bases, there was a span of 4 bases. The CDR3 has 12 amino acids. Here the CDR3 reads CASSYDDEKLFF. In DNA, the CDR3 is TGTGCCAGCAGTTACGACGATGAAAAACTGTTTTTT.

This clonotype appeared a few times. V usage is TRBV19 and J usage is TRBJ1-2, with a tentative D call TRBD1 (5 bases). The CDR3 totals 19 residues. Germline V gene data show CDR1 as LNHDA and CDR2 as SQIVND (reference sequence). Trimming left V 3 bases short and J 4 bases short, with 27 bases between. This CDR3 is CASSIGTPERTEPSYGYTF. The DNA of the CDR3 is TGTGCCAGTAGTATTGGGACTCCGGAACGCACAGAGCCGAGCTATGGCTACACCTTC.

The chain joins TRBV7-9 to TRBJ2-5; D ambiguous. In germline, CDR1 is SEHNR, CDR2 FQNEAQ (reference sequence). V lost 1 base, J lost 5 bases, and 14 bases lay in between. This CDR3 is 15 amino acids long. Here the CDR3 DNA reads TGTGCCAGCAGCTTAGGGGAAAACCTGGGGGAGACCCAGTACTTC. Translated: CASSLGENLGETQYF.

The chain carries TRBV6-1 and TRBJ2-7; 10 bases match TRBD1. The CDR3 has 13 amino acids. The ends lost 9 bases at V and 6 bases at J; junction bases unmatched: 8. Germline loops: CDR1 MNHNS, CDR2 SASEGT. CDR3 loop: CASFRTGGIEQYF. CDR3 coding DNA: TGTGCCAGTTTCCGGACAGGGGGGATCGAGCAGTACTTC.

A few counts support this clonotype. The chain uses TRBV27 and TRBJ2-1, with D uncertain. Germline CDR1 reads MNHEY; CDR2 reads SMNVEV (reference sequence). Trimming cost V 9 bases and J 5 bases, with 17 bases left between them. CDR3 size: 14 residues. In DNA form, the CDR3 reads TGTGCCAGTAGGGATAACACTTATAACAATGAGCAGTTCTTC. This gives the protein CASRDNTYNNEQFF.

In this sample, this clonotype turned up a few times. The chain has TRBV2 and TRBJ2-7, with a possible D match to TRBD1 (5 bases). CDR1 is SNHLY, CDR2 FYNNEI, per germline. The CDR3 totals 12 residues. The V gene lost 6 bases and the J gene lost 2 bases, with 8 bases spanning the gap. The CDR3 reads CASRDTTYEQYF. Written as DNA, the CDR3 is TGTGCCAGCAGGGACACAACCTACGAGCAGTACTTC. The variable domain in full, completed from reference TRBV2 and TRBJ2-7, reads EPEVTQTPSHQVTQMGQEVILRCVPISNHLYFYWYRQILGQKVEFLVSFYNNEISEKSEIFDDQFSVERPDGSNFTLKIRSTKLEDSAMYFCASRDTTYEQYFGPGTRLTVT.

On this clonotype itself: With a much larger clone just one base away, this may be a read error. As DNA, the CDR3 is TGTGCCAGCAGCTTAGGCCGATGGAGTAGCGGGTCTGCCTACAATGTGCAGTTCTTC. This sequence encodes CASSLGRWSSGSAYNVQFF. V gene TRBV7-6 combines with J gene TRBJ2-1, with 7 positions matching TRBD2. Per germline, CDR1 SGHVS and CDR2 FNYEAQ. The CDR3 extends over 19 amino acids.

The rearrangement joins TRBV5-1 to TRBJ1-2, with D maybe TRBD1 (6 bases). The germline V gene has CDR1 SGHRS and CDR2 YFSETQ. V dropped 4 bases and J dropped 6 bases, with 19 bases sitting between them. This CDR3 spans 15 amino acids. CDR3 protein: CASSPKTGVVDGYTF. The CDR3 coding sequence is TGCGCCAGCAGCCCAAAGACAGGAGTGGTGGATGGCTACACCTTC.

This clonotype occurred many times. V is TRBV7-6 and J is TRBJ2-1, with D unresolved. Trimming pared 6 bases from V and 5 bases from J, leaving 11 bases between. CDR1 is SGHVS and CDR2 is FNYEAQ in the germline V gene. The CDR3 is made up of 13 amino acids. CDR3 amino acids: CASRDRVNNEQFF. In DNA form, the CDR3 reads TGTGCCAGCAGAGATCGGGTTAACAATGAGCAGTTCTTC.

The V gene is TRBV25-1, the J gene TRBJ1-5; 7 nucleotides align to TRBD1. J lost 0 bases, V lost 3 bases, and 8 bases had no gene match. Germline CDR1 reads MGHDK; CDR2 reads SYGVNS. This CDR3 has 17 amino acids. In DNA form, the CDR3 reads TGTGCCAGCAGTGATCCTAGGACAGGCTATAGCAATCAGCCCCAGCATTTT. It yields the protein CASSDPRTGYSNQPQHF.

This clonotype was counted many times. This rearrangement joins TRBV7-9 to TRBJ2-1; 8 bases agree with TRBD2. V shed 5 bases, J shed 7 bases, and the junction held 10 bases outside the gene matches. The CDR3 is made up of 15 amino acids. In germline, CDR1 is SEHNR, CDR2 FQNEAQ (reference sequence). CDR3 region: CASSGLAGGGNEQFF. CDR3 DNA: TGTGCCAGCAGCGGTTTGGCGGGGGGCGGAAATGAGCAGTTCTTC.

The chain is built from TRBV7-9 and TRBJ2-1, with 10 bases lining up with TRBD2. V gave up 5 bases and J gave up 8 bases; unmatched junction bases: 9. There are 15 residues in the CDR3. Germline-derived CDR1 and CDR2 are SEHNR and FQNEAQ (reference sequence). CDR3 sequence: CASSPAGGYTDEQFF. In DNA form, the CDR3 reads TGTGCCAGCAGCCCAGCGGGGGGGTATACCGATGAGCAGTTCTTC.